The text below deals with one T cell receptor (beta chain). Its antigen is currently not known. The input lacks base qualities; no much larger clone sits a single base away. TCRbeta CDR3 regions were amplified from genomic DNA by means of the immunoSEQ Assay, a bias-controlled multiplex PCR. In the authors' own workflow: Within the assay, amplification of reference gene primers was used to estimate how many nucleated cells each sample contained. Sequence reads were collapsed and filtered to measure the absolute abundance of every unique TCRbeta CDR3 rearrangement. Productive Simpson clonality was computed per sample as the square root of Simpson's diversity index over productive rearrangements. TCRdb took over this immuneACCESS table, retaining in-frame rearrangements with V and J assigned. Such tables are incomplete; in checked studies, under half of the missing clones stem from an unresolved V gene, and the remainder is unexplained. D and trimming come from the DNA, and the V and J calls and clone size come from that table. Present in this sample are roughly 230,000 clones, about 86% of which were seen just once. The top ten clonotypes cover approximately 4.7% of the sample.

Collaborating institutions collected whole blood in K2EDTA tubes following their own protocols. Collaborator samples were shipped for TCRbeta analysis as frozen whole blood, isolated PBMCs, or DNA extracted from either sample type. The data derive from a study of blood T cell repertoires in COVID-19 (dated by TCRdb to 2018 to 2020). Looking at the study overall: Samples from collaborators originated in the United States, Italy and Spain and spanned both the acute and convalescent phases of COVID-19. The prospective study material was composed of cDNA or gDNA derived from T cells, B-cell-depleted T cells, or PBMCs. The dataset comprised deeply sampled blood TCRbeta repertoires from subjects exposed to, actively infected with, or recovered from COVID-19. The repertoires were released in a freely available public database meant as a resource for research on the immune response to SARS-CoV-2. The samples were drawn from the first 160 participants of the ongoing ImmuneRACE study and from under 1,500 subjects provided by 6 global collaborators. A de-identified subject ID, COVID-19 status, age in years and sex were almost always included in the sample metadata. HLA class I and class II types, where available, came from metadata supplied by the sample provider rather than from assay-based typing.

The CDR3 spans 15 residues, from the cysteine through the phenylalanine. The entry retains the CDR3 DNA only, 45 bases that are in frame from base 1. From the germline V gene (reference sequence), CDR1 is GTSNPN and CDR2 is SVGIG. Trimming leaves V shorter by 1 base and J shorter by 6 bases, with the junction holding 7 bases beyond the gene matches. Study-level results and caveats: Clinical and demographic metadata were provided uncurated, with the amount varying by source and participant.

Sequenced input: peripheral blood. The receptor's source is a man between 45 and 60 years old with active or convalescent COVID-19. The chain is assembled from TRBV30 and TRBJ2-2; TRBD2 lines up with 8 middle nucleotides. The encoded CDR3 is CAWSGRGGPSGELFF. Here is the DNA: TGTGCCTGGAGTGGACGGGGGGGCCCATCCGGGGAGCTGTTTTTT.